This T cell receptor beta chain originates from a study of cytomegalovirus exposure and HLA in healthy donors. Study findings and constraints: Most CMV-associated TCR beta chains were later found to appear HLA-restricted. Among TCR sequences, most were rare, though some public TCRs appeared in many donors.

Use of 60 Vbeta and 13 Jbeta primers characterized the PCR. Clones were read by immunoSEQ multiplex PCR, and TCRdb kept only the in-frame ones, dropping some. The repertoire includes some 70,000 clones, under 85% of them detected once, and approximately 4.8% sits in the top ten. This clone was counted a few times. Its antigen is as yet unknown. Germline assignment: CDR1 SGHRS and CDR2 YFSETQ. This CDR3 has 15 residues. The junction had 4 bases not matched to a gene; V was cut back by 5 bases and J by 2 bases. Sequencing was done on a sample of PBMCs. This clonotype was sampled from a male donor in good health and CMV-seropositive. This rearrangement joins TRBV5-1 to TRBJ1-3, with TRBD1 identical over 10 bases. The CDR3 protein is CASRRDRGPGNTIYF. DNA of the CDR3: TGCGCCAGCAGACGAGACAGGGGGCCTGGAAACACCATATATTTT.